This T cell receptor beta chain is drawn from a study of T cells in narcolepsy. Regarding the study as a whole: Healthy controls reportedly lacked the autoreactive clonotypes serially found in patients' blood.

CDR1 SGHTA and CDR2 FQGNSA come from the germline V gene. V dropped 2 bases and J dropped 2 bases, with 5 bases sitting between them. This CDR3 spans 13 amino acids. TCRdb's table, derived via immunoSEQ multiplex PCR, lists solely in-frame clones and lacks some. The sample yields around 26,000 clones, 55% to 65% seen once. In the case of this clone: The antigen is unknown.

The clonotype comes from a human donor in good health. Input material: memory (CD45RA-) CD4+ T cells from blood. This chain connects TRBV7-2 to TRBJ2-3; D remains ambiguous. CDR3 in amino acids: CASSLYFTDTQYF. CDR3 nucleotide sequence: TGTGCCAGCAGCTTATACTTCACAGATACGCAGTATTTT.